This T cell receptor (beta chain) was sequenced in a study of T cells in Graves' hyperthyroidism and ophthalmopathy. Investigators excluded patients with uncontrolled infection, other autoimmune disease, pregnancy or lactation. Every diagnosis used clinical symptoms, serum thyroxine and TRAb, thyroid ultrasound and orbital computed tomography. Study-level findings and limits: A model of 13 V-J features distinguished ophthalmopathy from stable hyperthyroidism.

On this clonotype itself: Its antigen is not identified. This sequence may be a read error, since a much larger clone differs from it by one base.

Amplification yielded TCR beta CDR3 regions, with RNA transcripts as the source. Using the HTBI primer set, a first-round RT-PCR was run on the TCR CDR3. MiXCR, run by TCRdb on the multiplex PCR reads, gives a single entry per CDR3 protein. The sample gives hundreds of thousands of distinct CDR3 sequences, about 14% of which show up once; approximately 5.7% is in the top ten. The V gene lost 5 bases and the J gene lost 0 bases, with 15 bases spanning the gap. This CDR3 is built from 16 residues. The germline gives CDR1 LGHNA, CDR2 YSLEER. Source material: blood. The sequence was collected from a woman aged 25 to 39 with Graves' hyperthyroidism that later progressed to Graves' ophthalmopathy. The chain combines TRBV4-3 with TRBJ2-3; the D call may be TRBD1 or TRBD2 (5 bases each). The CDR3 protein is CASSSTWDPSTDTQYF. In DNA, the CDR3 is TGCGCCAGCAGCTCCACCTGGGACCCAAGCACAGATACGCAGTATTTT.